This TCR beta chain was sequenced during a study of OX40 agonist ivuxolimab in advanced cancers. Study at large: Averaging roughly 60 years in age, with a range of about 23 to 90, the cohort was approximately 83% male. Under the entry rules, prior anti-PD-1, anti-PD-L1 or anti-CTLA-4 therapy was allowed, and 40% had some. Study-wide results and caveats: The average count of expanded clones was higher among CD8+ T cells than among CD4+.

V trimming: 3 bases; J trimming: 5 bases; junction bases outside the gene matches: 7. Germline lookup yields CDR1 SGHDN and CDR2 FVKESK. The CDR3 contains 16 residues. This clone was picked up a small number of times. The antigen remains unidentified. Produced via immunoSEQ multiplex PCR; TCRdb's table is partial and in-frame only. The sample yields over 50,000 clones, about 93% seen once. This sequence originates from an adult with an advanced solid tumor such as melanoma, head and neck, liver or kidney cancer. This sequence joins TRBV14 and TRBJ1-4, with 9 bases identical to TRBD1. The sequencing used CD4+ or CD8+ T cells sorted from blood, collected in a trial of the OX40 agonist ivuxolimab. CDR3 DNA sequence: TGTGCCAGCAGCCAGATGGCCGGGACAGGGAATGAAAAACTGTTTTTT. This codes for CASSQMAGTGNEKLFF. Supplemented by reference TRBV14 and TRBJ1-4, the full variable domain reads EAGVTQFPSHSVIEKGQTVTLRCDPISGHDNLYWYRRVMGKEIKFLLHFVKESKQDESGMPNNRFLAERTGGTYSTLKVQPAELEDSGVYFCASSQMAGTGNEKLFFGSGTQLSVL.